Listed below are T cell receptor beta chains from one sample, sequenced in a study of T-cell memory formation after mild COVID-19. TCRdb re-derived calls from the 5' RACE reads in MiXCR, one entry per CDR3 protein. In the table there are 150,000 or so distinct CDR3 sequences, about a third of which are singletons. Sequenced material: PBMCs or a T cell subset sorted from them (not recorded which). These receptor sequences come from an adult woman who had mild COVID-19 (a few samples of this study predate the infection). Cell type and time point are not known. The CDR3 runs from the conserved cysteine through the conserved F or W. A D gene is named only where the DNA matches it firmly. Only some rows state a clone size, as once, few, many or a class for expanded clones.

abundance: few; v_gene: TRBV27; d_gene: TRBD2; j_gene: TRBJ2-5; CDR3aa: CASSFSGLAGTTQYF; CDR3nt: TGTGCCAGCAGTTTTTCTGGACTAGCGGGGACGACCCAGTACTTC
abundance: .; v_gene: TRBV18; d_gene: .; j_gene: TRBJ2-5; CDR3aa: CASSPMAAQETQYF; CDR3nt: TGTGCCAGCTCACCAATGGCAGCTCAAGAGACCCAGTACTTC
abundance: .; v_gene: TRBV7-9; d_gene: .; j_gene: TRBJ2-3; CDR3aa: CASSLWHTDTQYF; CDR3nt: TGTGCCAGCAGCTTATGGCATACAGATACGCAGTATTTT
abundance: few; v_gene: TRBV7-6; d_gene: .; j_gene: TRBJ1-4; CDR3aa: CASSSSDIRGNEKLFF; CDR3nt: TGTGCCAGCAGCTCCTCCGACATTCGGGGGAATGAAAAACTGTTTTTT
abundance: .; v_gene: TRBV24-1; d_gene: .; j_gene: TRBJ1-2; CDR3aa: CATSESRGSYGYTF; CDR3nt: TGTGCCACCAGTGAATCAAGGGGATCCTATGGCTACACCTTC
abundance: .; v_gene: TRBV7-2; d_gene: .; j_gene: TRBJ2-7; CDR3aa: CASSLNGAIAYEQYF; CDR3nt: TGTGCCAGCAGCTTAAATGGCGCTATAGCCTACGAGCAGTACTTC
abundance: few; v_gene: TRBV18; d_gene: .; j_gene: TRBJ2-1; CDR3aa: CASSPESWGSFNEQFF; CDR3nt: TGTGCCAGCTCACCAGAGTCTTGGGGATCGTTCAATGAGCAGTTCTTC
abundance: few; v_gene: TRBV20-1; d_gene: .; j_gene: TRBJ2-7; CDR3aa: CSAHRQGGPYEQYF; CDR3nt: TGCAGTGCCCATAGACAGGGAGGTCCCTACGAGCAGTACTTC
abundance: few; v_gene: TRBV4-2; d_gene: .; j_gene: TRBJ2-3; CDR3aa: CASSKAPGVTDTQYF; CDR3nt: TGTGCCAGCAGCAAAGCCCCAGGGGTCACAGATACGCAGTATTTT
abundance: .; v_gene: TRBV6-5; d_gene: .; j_gene: TRBJ2-7; CDR3aa: CASSYSGLRGTVSSYEQYF; CDR3nt: TGTGCCAGCAGTTACTCTGGACTTCGGGGGACAGTAAGCTCCTACGAGCAGTACTTC
abundance: .; v_gene: TRBV2; d_gene: .; j_gene: TRBJ1-2; CDR3aa: CASRETWGYTF; CDR3nt: TGTGCCAGCAGGGAGACCTGGGGCTACACCTTC
abundance: once; v_gene: TRBV2; d_gene: .; j_gene: TRBJ1-6; CDR3aa: CASSAADRVNSPLHF; CDR3nt: TGTGCCAGCAGCGCGGCGGACAGAGTGAACTCACCCCTCCACTTT
abundance: .; v_gene: TRBV6-5; d_gene: .; j_gene: TRBJ2-7; CDR3aa: CASSPSSPYEQYF; CDR3nt: TGTGCCAGCAGTCCTTCGTCCCCCTACGAGCAGTACTTC
abundance: few; v_gene: TRBV20-1; d_gene: .; j_gene: TRBJ1-6; CDR3aa: CSAREPSQGSPLHF; CDR3nt: TGCAGTGCTAGAGAACCCTCCCAGGGTTCCCCCCTCCACTTT
abundance: few; v_gene: TRBV18; d_gene: .; j_gene: TRBJ2-5; CDR3aa: CASSPPRGQETQYF; CDR3nt: TGTGCCAGCTCACCACCTCGGGGACAAGAGACCCAGTACTTC
abundance: few; v_gene: TRBV29-1; d_gene: .; j_gene: TRBJ2-1; CDR3aa: CSVEDFPGQTYNEQFF; CDR3nt: TGCAGCGTTGAAGATTTCCCTGGACAGACATACAATGAGCAGTTCTTC
abundance: few; v_gene: TRBV4-3; d_gene: TRBD1; j_gene: TRBJ2-7; CDR3aa: CASSPGLQGHYEQYF; CDR3nt: TGCGCCAGCAGCCCCGGGCTACAGGGGCATTACGAGCAGTACTTC
abundance: .; v_gene: TRBV12-3/TRBV12-4; d_gene: .; j_gene: TRBJ2-7; CDR3aa: CASSFGRDYEQYF; CDR3nt: TGTGCCAGCAGTTTCGGCAGGGACTACGAGCAGTACTTC
abundance: .; v_gene: TRBV24-1; d_gene: .; j_gene: TRBJ2-5; CDR3aa: CATSDPTDSVGWVGQYF; CDR3nt: TGTGCCACCAGTGATCCGACCGACAGCGTCGGATGGGTCGGCCAGTACTTC
abundance: .; v_gene: TRBV5-1; d_gene: .; j_gene: TRBJ2-1; CDR3aa: CASSLEKAAPFGQFF; CDR3nt: TGCGCCAGCAGCTTGGAAAAGGCGGCGCCCTTTGGGCAGTTCTTC
abundance: .; v_gene: TRBV7-9; d_gene: TRBD2; j_gene: TRBJ2-3; CDR3aa: CASSHGLAGTDTQYF; CDR3nt: TGTGCCAGCAGCCACGGACTAGCAGGCACAGATACGCAGTATTTT
abundance: few; v_gene: TRBV5-1; d_gene: .; j_gene: TRBJ2-3; CDR3aa: CASSLVSDTQYF; CDR3nt: TGCGCCAGCAGCTTGGTCTCAGATACGCAGTATTTT
abundance: .; v_gene: TRBV20-1; d_gene: .; j_gene: TRBJ2-5; CDR3aa: CSARVWGIGNQETQYF; CDR3nt: TGCAGTGCTAGAGTTTGGGGGATAGGCAACCAAGAGACCCAGTACTTC
abundance: many; v_gene: TRBV4-1; d_gene: TRBD2; j_gene: TRBJ2-1; CDR3aa: CASSPRGAGEYNEQFF; CDR3nt: TGCGCCAGCAGCCCGCGCGGAGCGGGGGAGTACAATGAGCAGTTCTTC
abundance: .; v_gene: TRBV3-1; d_gene: .; j_gene: TRBJ2-5; CDR3aa: CASSPGPQETQYF; CDR3nt: TGTGCCAGCAGCCCGGGGCCACAAGAGACCCAGTACTTC
abundance: .; v_gene: TRBV18; d_gene: .; j_gene: TRBJ2-7; CDR3aa: CASSPQDYEQYF; CDR3nt: TGTGCCAGCTCACCACAGGACTACGAGCAGTACTTC
abundance: few; v_gene: TRBV5-1; d_gene: TRBD2; j_gene: TRBJ2-1; CDR3aa: CASSPTLSGSNNEQFF; CDR3nt: TGCGCCAGCAGCCCGACCTTGAGCGGGAGCAACAATGAGCAGTTCTTC
abundance: .; v_gene: TRBV19; d_gene: TRBD2; j_gene: TRBJ2-1; CDR3aa: CASSTHRGRESYNEQFF; CDR3nt: TGTGCCAGTAGTACCCACCGGGGGAGGGAATCCTACAATGAGCAGTTCTTC
abundance: .; v_gene: TRBV5-1; d_gene: TRBD1; j_gene: TRBJ2-3; CDR3aa: CASSRDRDSTDTQYF; CDR3nt: TGCGCCAGCAGTAGAGACAGGGATAGCACAGATACGCAGTATTTT
abundance: few; v_gene: TRBV5-1; d_gene: .; j_gene: TRBJ1-3; CDR3aa: CASSLTEGGNTIYF; CDR3nt: TGCGCCAGCAGCTTAACAGAGGGAGGAAACACCATATATTTT
abundance: .; v_gene: TRBV4-2; d_gene: .; j_gene: TRBJ2-1; CDR3aa: CASSQESGINSYNEQFF; CDR3nt: TGTGCCAGCAGCCAAGAATCAGGGATCAACTCCTACAATGAGCAGTTCTTC
abundance: .; v_gene: TRBV29-1; d_gene: TRBD2; j_gene: TRBJ2-5; CDR3aa: CSAEGLAGVARETQYF; CDR3nt: TGCAGCGCCGAAGGGCTAGCGGGCGTCGCGCGGGAGACCCAGTACTTC
abundance: .; v_gene: TRBV7-2; d_gene: TRBD2; j_gene: TRBJ2-3; CDR3aa: CATRTSGSGTQYF; CDR3nt: TGTGCCACCCGGACTAGCGGGAGTGGAACGCAGTATTTT
abundance: many; v_gene: TRBV12-3/TRBV12-4; d_gene: TRBD2; j_gene: TRBJ2-1; CDR3aa: CASGLADNNEQFF; CDR3nt: TGTGCCAGCGGACTAGCGGACAACAATGAGCAGTTCTTC
abundance: .; v_gene: TRBV7-2; d_gene: TRBD2; j_gene: TRBJ2-7; CDR3aa: CASSLGGLSSYEQYF; CDR3nt: TGTGCCAGCAGCTTGGGAGGGCTAAGTTCCTACGAGCAGTACTTC
abundance: .; v_gene: TRBV5-6; d_gene: TRBD1; j_gene: TRBJ2-5; CDR3aa: CASSLGWDDRGHETQYF; CDR3nt: TGTGCCAGCAGCTTGGGATGGGACGACAGGGGGCACGAGACCCAGTACTTC